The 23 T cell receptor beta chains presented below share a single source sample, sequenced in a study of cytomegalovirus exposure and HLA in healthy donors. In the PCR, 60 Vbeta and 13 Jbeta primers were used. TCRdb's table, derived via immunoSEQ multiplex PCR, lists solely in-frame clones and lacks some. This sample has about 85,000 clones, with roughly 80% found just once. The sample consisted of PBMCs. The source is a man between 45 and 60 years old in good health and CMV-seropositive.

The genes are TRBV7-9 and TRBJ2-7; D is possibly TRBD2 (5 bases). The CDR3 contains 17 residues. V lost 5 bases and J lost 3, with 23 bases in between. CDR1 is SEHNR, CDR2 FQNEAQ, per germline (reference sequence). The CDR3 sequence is CASSVKRLSLQSYEQYF. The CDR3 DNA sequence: TGTGCCAGCAGCGTCAAAAGACTATCCTTACAGAGCTACGAGCAGTACTTC.

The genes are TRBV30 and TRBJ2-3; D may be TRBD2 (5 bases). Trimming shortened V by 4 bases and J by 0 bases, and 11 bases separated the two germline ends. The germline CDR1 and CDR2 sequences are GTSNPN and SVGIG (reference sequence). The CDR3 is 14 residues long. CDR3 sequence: CAWTGLASTDTQYF. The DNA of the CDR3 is TGTGCCTGGACCGGCTTAGCGAGCACAGATACGCAGTATTTT.

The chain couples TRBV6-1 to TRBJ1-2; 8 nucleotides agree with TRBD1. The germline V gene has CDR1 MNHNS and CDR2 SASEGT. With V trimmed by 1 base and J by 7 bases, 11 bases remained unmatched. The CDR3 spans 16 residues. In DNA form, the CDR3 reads TGTGCCAGCAGTGAAGTAGGACAGGGCGTCTCGGGTGGCTACACCTTC. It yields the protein CASSEVGQGVSGGYTF.

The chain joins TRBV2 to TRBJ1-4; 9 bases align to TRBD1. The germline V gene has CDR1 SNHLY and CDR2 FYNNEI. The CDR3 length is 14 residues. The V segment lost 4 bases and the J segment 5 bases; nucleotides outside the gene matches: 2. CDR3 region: CASSVGTGNEKLFF. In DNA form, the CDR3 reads TGTGCCAGCAGTGTCGGGACAGGGAATGAAAAACTGTTTTTT.

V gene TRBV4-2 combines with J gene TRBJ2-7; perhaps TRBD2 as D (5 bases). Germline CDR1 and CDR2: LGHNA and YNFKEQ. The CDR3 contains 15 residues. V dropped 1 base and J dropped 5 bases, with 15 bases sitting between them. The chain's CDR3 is CASSQGGSGSDEQYF. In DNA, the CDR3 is TGTGCCAGCAGCCAAGGAGGGTCCGGAAGTGACGAGCAGTACTTC.

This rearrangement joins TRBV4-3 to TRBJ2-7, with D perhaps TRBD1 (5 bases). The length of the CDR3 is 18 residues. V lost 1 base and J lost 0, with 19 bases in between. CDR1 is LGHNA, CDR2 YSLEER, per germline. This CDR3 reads CASSQADFRQQSSYEQYF. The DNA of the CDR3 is TGCGCCAGCAGCCAAGCTGATTTTAGACAGCAGAGCTCCTACGAGCAGTACTTC.

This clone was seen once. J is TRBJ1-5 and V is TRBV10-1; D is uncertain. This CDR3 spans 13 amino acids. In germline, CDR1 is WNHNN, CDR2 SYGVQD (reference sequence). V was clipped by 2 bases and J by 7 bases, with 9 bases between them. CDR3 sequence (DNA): TGCGCCAGCAGTGAGCCGGTCCGCCAGCCCCAGCATTTT. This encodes CASSEPVRQPQHF.

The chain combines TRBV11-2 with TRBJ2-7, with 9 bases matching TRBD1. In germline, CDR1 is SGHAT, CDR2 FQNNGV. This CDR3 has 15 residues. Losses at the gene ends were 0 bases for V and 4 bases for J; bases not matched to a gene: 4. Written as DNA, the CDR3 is TGTGCCAGCAGCTTAGACGGGACAGGGATATACGAGCAGTACTTC. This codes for CASSLDGTGIYEQYF.

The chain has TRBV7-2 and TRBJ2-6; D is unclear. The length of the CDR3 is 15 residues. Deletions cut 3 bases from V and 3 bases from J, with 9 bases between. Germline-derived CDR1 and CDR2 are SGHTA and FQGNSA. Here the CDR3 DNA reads TGTGCCAGCAGCTTTCGGTTTGGTGGGGCCAACGTCCTGACTTTC. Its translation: CASSFRFGGANVLTF. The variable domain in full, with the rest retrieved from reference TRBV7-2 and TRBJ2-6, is GAGVSQSPSNKVTEKGKDVELRCDPISGHTALYWYRQSLGQGLEFLIYFQGNSAPDKSGLPSDRFSAERTGGSVSTLTIQRTQQEDSAVYLCASSFRFGGANVLTFGAGSRLTVL.

The CDR3 loop reads CATSGTASSGANVLTF. The CDR3 region has the DNA TGTGCCACCAGCGGAACCGCTAGCTCTGGGGCCAACGTCCTGACTTTC. The V and J genes are TRBV15 and TRBJ2-6; D is uncertain. CDR3 size: 16 residues. Germline lookup yields CDR1 LNHNV and CDR2 YYDKDF (reference sequence). V lost 5 bases, J lost 0 bases, and 11 bases lay in between.

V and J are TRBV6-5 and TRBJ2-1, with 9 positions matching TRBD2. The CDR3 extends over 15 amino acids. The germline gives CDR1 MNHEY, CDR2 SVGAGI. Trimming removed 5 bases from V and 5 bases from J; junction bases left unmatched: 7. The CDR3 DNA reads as TGTGCCAGCAGTGCCCTAGCGGGGAACAACAATGAGCAGTTCTTC. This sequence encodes CASSALAGNNNEQFF.

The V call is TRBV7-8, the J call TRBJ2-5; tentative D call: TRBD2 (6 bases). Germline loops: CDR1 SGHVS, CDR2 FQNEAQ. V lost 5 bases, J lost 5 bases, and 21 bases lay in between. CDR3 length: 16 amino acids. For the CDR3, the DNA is TGTGCCAGCAGCCCAGAGATCACTAGCATTGGGGAGACCCAGTACTTC. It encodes CASSPEITSIGETQYF.

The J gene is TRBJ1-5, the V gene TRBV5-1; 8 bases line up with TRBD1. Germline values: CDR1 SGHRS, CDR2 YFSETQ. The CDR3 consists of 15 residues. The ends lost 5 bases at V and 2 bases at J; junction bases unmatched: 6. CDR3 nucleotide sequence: TGCGCCAGCAGTAACCAGGACAGGGGCAATCAGCCCCAGCATTTT. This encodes CASSNQDRGNQPQHF.

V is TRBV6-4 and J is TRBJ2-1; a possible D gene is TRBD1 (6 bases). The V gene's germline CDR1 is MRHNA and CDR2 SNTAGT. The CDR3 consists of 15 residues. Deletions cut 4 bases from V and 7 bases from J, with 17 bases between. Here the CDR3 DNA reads TGTGCCAGCAGTGCGTTTGGGGGCGCCCCAAATGAGCAGTTCTTC. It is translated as CASSAFGGAPNEQFF.

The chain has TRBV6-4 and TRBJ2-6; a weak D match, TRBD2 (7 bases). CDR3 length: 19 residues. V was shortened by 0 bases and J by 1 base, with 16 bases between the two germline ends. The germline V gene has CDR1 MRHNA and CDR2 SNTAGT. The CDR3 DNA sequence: TGTGCCAGCAGTGACTCATCGGGGGGCATAGGATCTGGGGCCAACGTCCTGACTTTC. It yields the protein CASSDSSGGIGSGANVLTF.

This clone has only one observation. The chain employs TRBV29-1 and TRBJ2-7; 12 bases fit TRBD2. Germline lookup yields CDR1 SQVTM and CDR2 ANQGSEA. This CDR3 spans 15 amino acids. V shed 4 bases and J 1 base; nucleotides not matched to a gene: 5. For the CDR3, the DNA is TGCAGCGTTGTTCTCGGGACTAGCGGGTCCTACGAGCAGTACTTC. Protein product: CSVVLGTSGSYEQYF.

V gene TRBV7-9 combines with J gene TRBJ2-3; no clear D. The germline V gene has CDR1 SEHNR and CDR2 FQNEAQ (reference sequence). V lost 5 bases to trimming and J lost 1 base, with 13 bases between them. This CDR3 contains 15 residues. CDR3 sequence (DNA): TGTGCCAGCAGCGAAAATTCTGGAGGCACAGATACGCAGTATTTT. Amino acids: CASSENSGGTDTQYF. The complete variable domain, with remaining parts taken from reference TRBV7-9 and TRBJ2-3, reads DTGVSQNPRHKITKRGQNVTFRCDPISEHNRLYWYRQTLGQGPEFLTYFQNEAQLEKSRLLSDRFSAERPKGSFSTLEIQRTEQGDSAMYLCASSENSGGTDTQYFGPGTRLTVL.

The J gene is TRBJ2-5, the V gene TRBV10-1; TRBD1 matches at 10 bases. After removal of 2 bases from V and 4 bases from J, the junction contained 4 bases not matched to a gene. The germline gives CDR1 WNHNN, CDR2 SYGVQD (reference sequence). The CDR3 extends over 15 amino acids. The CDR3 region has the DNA TGCGCCAGCAGTGAGCCCGGACAGGGGGGAGAGACCCAGTACTTC. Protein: CASSEPGQGGETQYF.

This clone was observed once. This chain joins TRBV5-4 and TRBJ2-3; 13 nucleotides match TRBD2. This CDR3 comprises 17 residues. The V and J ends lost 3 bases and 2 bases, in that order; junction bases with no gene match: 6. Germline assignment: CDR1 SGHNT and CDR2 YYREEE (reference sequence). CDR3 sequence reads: CASSSMTSGRPTDTQYF. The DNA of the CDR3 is TGTGCCAGCAGCTCTATGACTAGCGGGAGGCCCACAGATACGCAGTATTTT.

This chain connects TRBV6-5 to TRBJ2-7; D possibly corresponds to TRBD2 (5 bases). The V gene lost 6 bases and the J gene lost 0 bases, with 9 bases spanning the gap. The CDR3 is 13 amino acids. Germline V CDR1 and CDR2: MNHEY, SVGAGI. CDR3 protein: CASSPGNSYEQYF. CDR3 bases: TGTGCCAGCAGCCCCGGGAACTCCTACGAGCAGTACTTC.

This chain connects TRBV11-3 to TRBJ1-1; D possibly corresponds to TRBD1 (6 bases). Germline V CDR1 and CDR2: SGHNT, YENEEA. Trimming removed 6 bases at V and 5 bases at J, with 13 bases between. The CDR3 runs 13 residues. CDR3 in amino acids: CASSLGGRTEAFF. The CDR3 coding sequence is TGTGCCAGCAGTCTCGGGGGGCGGACTGAAGCTTTCTTT.

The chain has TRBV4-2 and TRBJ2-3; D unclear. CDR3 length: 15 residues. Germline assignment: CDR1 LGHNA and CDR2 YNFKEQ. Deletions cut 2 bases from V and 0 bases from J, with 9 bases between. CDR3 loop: CASSQLIGSTDTQYF. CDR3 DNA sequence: TGTGCCAGCAGCCAACTAATCGGGAGCACAGATACGCAGTATTTT.

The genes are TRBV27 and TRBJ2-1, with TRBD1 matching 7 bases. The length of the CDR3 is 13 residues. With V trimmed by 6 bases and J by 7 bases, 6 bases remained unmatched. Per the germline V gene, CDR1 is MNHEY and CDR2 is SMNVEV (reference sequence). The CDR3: CASRLTGVNEQFF. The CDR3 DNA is TGTGCCAGCAGACTAACAGGGGTGAATGAGCAGTTCTTC.